The next 4 T cell receptor beta chains were all read from a single sample in a study of blood T cell repertoires in COVID-19. The assay was immunoSEQ multiplex PCR, and TCRdb's table has in-frame clones only and misses some. The sample records 100,000 to 150,000 clones, 79% being singletons. The sample taken for sequencing was peripheral blood. The receptors originated from a man in his forties with active or convalescent COVID-19.

The genes are TRBV3-1 (or the pseudogene TRBV3-2) and TRBJ2-3; a weak D match, TRBD1 (6 bases). Germline CDR1 and CDR2: LGHDT and YNNKEL (reference sequence). The germline V and J ends were trimmed by 0 bases and 1 base, with 8 bases remaining between them. This CDR3 is built from 15 residues. CDR3 DNA: TGTGCCAGCAGCCAAGAACAGGGACGCACAGATACGCAGTATTTT. This translates into CASSQEQGRTDTQYF.

V and J are TRBV9 and TRBJ2-7, with 7 bases aligning to TRBD1. This CDR3 is 14 amino acids long. Germline V gene lookup returns CDR1 SGDLS and CDR2 YYNGEE. The J segment lost 5 bases and the V segment lost 4 bases, leaving 9 bases of the junction unmatched. The CDR3 nucleotides are TGTGCCAGCAGCATGACAGGGTCAAATAACGAGCAGTACTTC. It is translated as CASSMTGSNNEQYF.

V usage is TRBV28 and J usage is TRBJ1-6, with 7 bases lining up with TRBD1. Germline values: CDR1 MDHEN, CDR2 SYDVKM. The CDR3 has 17 residues. J was trimmed by 10 bases and V by 3 bases; bases with no gene match: 15. The CDR3 here is CASSFHSQGVGGSPLHF. In nucleotides, the CDR3 is TGTGCCAGCAGTTTTCACTCCCAGGGGGTGGGCGGCTCACCCCTCCACTTT. Full variable domain (missing parts from reference TRBV28 and TRBJ1-6): DVKVTQSSRYLVKRTGEKVFLECVQDMDHENMFWYRQDPGLGLRLIYFSYDVKMKEKGDIPEGYSVSREKKERFSLILESASTNQTSMYLCASSFHSQGVGGSPLHFGNGTRLTVT.

The chain uses TRBV5-6 and TRBJ1-1; D remains unclear. Germline V lookup: CDR1 SGHDT, CDR2 YYEEEE. The germline V and J ends were trimmed by 4 bases and 4 bases, with 14 bases remaining between them. This CDR3 has 14 amino acids. The CDR3 region has the DNA TGTGCCAGCAGCCTTTGGCGGTCGGGCACTGAAGCTTTCTTT. Translation gives CASSLWRSGTEAFF.